The 10 T cell receptor beta chains listed next were all sequenced from one sample in a study of shared clonotypes between healthy human individuals. Data came from immunoSEQ multiplex PCR; TCRdb stores just in-frame clones and leaves some out. The sample yields under 1,900,000 clones, 98% seen once. Sequencing used naive CD4+ T cells sorted from blood. This sample's subset: CD45RA+ positively selected. These TCRs come from a man younger than 45 in good health.

The chain is built from TRBV11-3 and TRBJ2-3; 7 bases are a match to TRBD2. V dropped 3 bases and J dropped 2; count of bases not matched to a gene: 5. This CDR3 comprises 15 residues. Germline assignment: CDR1 SGHNT and CDR2 YENEEA. The CDR3 DNA sequence: TGTGCCAGCAGCTTCGGGACTACAAACACAGATACGCAGTATTTT. It translates to CASSFGTTNTDTQYF.

The DNA for the CDR3 is TGTGCCAGCATCCCGGGACTAGCGGGAGATGAGCAGTTCTTC. It is translated as CASIPGLAGDEQFF. This sequence joins TRBV21-1 and TRBJ2-1; the DNA was not used to check the table's D call, TRBD2. TRBV21-1 has pseudogene status. The CDR3 has 14 amino acids.

Turning to this clone: The identical CDR3 is also encoded by other nucleotide sequences in the sample. V gene TRBV19 combines with J gene TRBJ2-6; no definite D call. This CDR3 region has 11 residues. Trimming stripped 9 bases from V and 0 bases from J, with 0 bases between. Looked up from germline, CDR1 is LNHDA and CDR2 is SQIVND (reference sequence). The CDR3 reads CASSGANVLTF. CDR3 DNA: TGTGCCAGCTCTGGGGCCAACGTCCTGACTTTC. Based on the CDR3 plus reference TRBV19 and TRBJ2-6, the full variable domain is DGGITQSPKYLFRKEGQNVTLSCEQNLNHDAMYWYRQDPGQGLRLIYYSQIVNDFQKGDIAEGYSVSREKKESFPLTVTSAQKNPTAFYLCASSGANVLTFGAGSRLTVL.

V gene TRBV18 combines with J gene TRBJ2-3; possible D gene TRBD2, 5 bases. V was trimmed by 0 bases and J by 12 bases, leaving 13 bases between them. CDR1 and CDR2 from the germline V gene are KGHSH and LQKENI. The CDR3 length is 13 residues. CDR3 loop: CASSPPSSGLQYF. Here the CDR3 DNA reads TGTGCCAGCTCACCACCCTCAAGTGGACTCCAGTATTTT.

This chain uses TRBV6-1 with TRBJ2-5; unclear D gene. This CDR3 contains 14 residues. V was trimmed by 2 bases and J by 0 bases, leaving 7 bases between them. Germline V lookup: CDR1 MNHNS, CDR2 SASEGT. Written as DNA, the CDR3 is TGTGCCAGCAGTGAAAGACGTTACCAAGAGACCCAGTACTTC. Translating it yields CASSERRYQETQYF.

CDR3 sequence (DNA): TGTGCCAGCAGCTTAGGGGATAGCAATCAGCCCCAGCATTTT. Translated: CASSLGDSNQPQHF. V gene TRBV7-8 combines with J gene TRBJ1-5; no reliable D call. There are 14 residues in the CDR3. Trimming removed 1 base at V and 0 bases at J, with 4 bases between. Germline values: CDR1 SGHVS, CDR2 FQNEAQ.

The chain uses TRBV5-4 and TRBJ1-1, with TRBD1 as a possible D gene (6 bases). The CDR3 consists of 15 residues. Trimming shortened V by 2 bases and J by 1 base, and 12 bases separated the two germline ends. Germline lookup yields CDR1 SGHNT and CDR2 YYREEE (reference sequence). CDR3 amino acids: CASSFWGRKNTEAFF. In DNA form, the CDR3 reads TGTGCCAGCAGCTTCTGGGGGCGGAAGAACACTGAAGCTTTCTTT.

The chain links TRBV7-2 to TRBJ2-2; unclear D gene. The germline V and J ends were trimmed by 3 bases and 4 bases, with 9 bases remaining between them. CDR1 and CDR2 from the germline V gene are SGHTA and FQGNSA. This CDR3 has 14 amino acids. DNA of the CDR3: TGTGCCAGCAGCTTCTGGACCGGCACCGGGGAGCTGTTTTTT. Translation gives CASSFWTGTGELFF.

This rearrangement joins TRBV11-2 to TRBJ2-7; TRBD2 aligns across 8 bases. Trimming at V came to 5 bases and at J to 5 bases, leaving 8 bases not matched to a gene. Germline values: CDR1 SGHAT, CDR2 FQNNGV. The CDR3 totals 14 residues. This CDR3 is CASSVTGTSNEQYF. In DNA, the CDR3 is TGTGCCAGCAGCGTAACCGGGACTAGTAACGAGCAGTACTTC. Full variable domain (rest looked up from reference TRBV11-2 and TRBJ2-7): EAGVAQSPRYKIIEKRQSVAFWCNPISGHATLYWYQQILGQGPKLLIQFQNNGVVDDSQLPKDRFSAERLKGVDSTLKIQPAKLEDSAVYLCASSVTGTSNEQYFGPGTRLTVT.

The rearrangement joins TRBV5-4 to TRBJ1-2; maybe TRBD1 (5 bases). Trimming shortened V by 3 bases and J by 4 bases, and 22 bases separated the two germline ends. Germline V gene sequence: CDR1 SGHNT, CDR2 YYREEE (reference sequence). CDR3 length equals 17 residues. CDR3 region: CASSSDIWGRNIYGYTF. The CDR3 nucleotides read TGTGCCAGCAGCTCTGATATCTGGGGCAGGAACATCTATGGCTACACCTTC. Looking up the rest from reference TRBV5-4 and TRBJ1-2 gives the full variable domain: ETGVTQSPTHLIKTRGQQVTLRCSSQSGHNTVSWYQQALGQGPQFIFQYYREEENGRGNFPPRFSGLQFPNYSSELNVNALELDDSALYLCASSSDIWGRNIYGYTFGSGTRLTVV.